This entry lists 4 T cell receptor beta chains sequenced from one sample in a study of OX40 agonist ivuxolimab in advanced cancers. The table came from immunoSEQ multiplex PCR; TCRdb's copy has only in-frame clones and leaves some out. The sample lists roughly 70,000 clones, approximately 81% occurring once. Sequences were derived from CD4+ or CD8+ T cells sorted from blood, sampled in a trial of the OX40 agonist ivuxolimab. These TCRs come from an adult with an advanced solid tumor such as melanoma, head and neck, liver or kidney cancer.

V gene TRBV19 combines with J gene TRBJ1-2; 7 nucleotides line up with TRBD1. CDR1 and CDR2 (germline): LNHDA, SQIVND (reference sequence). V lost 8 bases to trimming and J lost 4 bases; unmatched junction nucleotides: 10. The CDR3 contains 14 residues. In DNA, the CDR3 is TGTGCCAGTTGCCAGAGGACAGGCTCCTATGGCTACACCTTC. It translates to CASCQRTGSYGYTF.

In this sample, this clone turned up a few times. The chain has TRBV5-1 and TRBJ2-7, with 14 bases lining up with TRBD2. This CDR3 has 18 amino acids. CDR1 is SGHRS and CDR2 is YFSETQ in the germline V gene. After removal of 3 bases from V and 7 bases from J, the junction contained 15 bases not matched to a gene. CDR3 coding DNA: TGCGCCAGCAGCTCCCGACTAGCGGGAGGGCCCAGGGGGGGAGAGCAGTACTTC. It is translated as CASSSRLAGGPRGGEQYF. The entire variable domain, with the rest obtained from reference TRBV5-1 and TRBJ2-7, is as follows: KAGVTQTPRYLIKTRGQQVTLSCSPISGHRSVSWYQQTPGQGLQFLFEYFSETQRNKGNFPGRFSGRQFSNSRSEMNVSTLELGDSALYLCASSSRLAGGPRGGEQYFGPGTRLTVT.

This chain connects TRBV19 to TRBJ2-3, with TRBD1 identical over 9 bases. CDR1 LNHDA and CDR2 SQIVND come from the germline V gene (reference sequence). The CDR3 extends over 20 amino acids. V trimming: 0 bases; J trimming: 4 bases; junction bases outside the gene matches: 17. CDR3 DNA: TGTGCCAGTAGTATAGAACTCCCCACAGGGGGCGCGAGGGGGGCAGATACGCAGTATTTT. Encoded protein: CASSIELPTGGARGADTQYF. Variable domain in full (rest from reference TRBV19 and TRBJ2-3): DGGITQSPKYLFRKEGQNVTLSCEQNLNHDAMYWYRQDPGQGLRLIYYSQIVNDFQKGDIAEGYSVSREKKESFPLTVTSAQKNPTAFYLCASSIELPTGGARGADTQYFGPGTRLTVL.

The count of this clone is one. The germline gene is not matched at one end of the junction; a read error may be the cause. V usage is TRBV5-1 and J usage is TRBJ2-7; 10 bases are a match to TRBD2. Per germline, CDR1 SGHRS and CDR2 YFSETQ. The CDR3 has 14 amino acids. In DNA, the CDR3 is TGCGCCAGCAGCACAAATGGACTAGCGGACGAACAGTACTTC. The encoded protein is CASSTNGLADEQYF. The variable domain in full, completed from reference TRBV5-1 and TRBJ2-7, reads KAGVTQTPRYLIKTRGQQVTLSCSPISGHRSVSWYQQTPGQGLQFLFEYFSETQRNKGNFPGRFSGRQFSNSRSEMNVSTLELGDSALYLCASSTNGLADEQYFGPGTRLTVT.